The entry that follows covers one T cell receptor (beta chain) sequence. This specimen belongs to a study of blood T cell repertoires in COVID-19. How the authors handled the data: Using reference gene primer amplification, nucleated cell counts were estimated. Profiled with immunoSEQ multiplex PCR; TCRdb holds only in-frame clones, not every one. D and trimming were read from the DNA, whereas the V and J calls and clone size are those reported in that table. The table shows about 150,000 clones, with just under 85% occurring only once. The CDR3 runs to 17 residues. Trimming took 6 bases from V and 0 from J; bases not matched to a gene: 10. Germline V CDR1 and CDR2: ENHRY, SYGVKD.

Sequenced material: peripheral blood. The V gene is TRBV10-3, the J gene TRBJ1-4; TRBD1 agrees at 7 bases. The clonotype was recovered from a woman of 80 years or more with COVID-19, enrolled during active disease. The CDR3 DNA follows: TGTGCCATCAGCGACAGACGACAGGGAACAACTAATGAAAAACTGTTTTTT. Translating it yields CAISDRRQGTTNEKLFF.